This is a list of T cell receptor beta chains from one sample in a study of PD-1 blockade in classical Hodgkin lymphoma. Sequencing was performed with immunoSEQ multiplex PCR; in TCRdb, only in-frame clones are kept and a portion is missing. The sample lists tens of thousands of clones, about 90% seen once, with around a tenth in the top ten. The sample consisted of peripheral blood mononuclear cells (PBMCs), taken before the fourth cycle of nivolumab. These TCRs come from a human donor with classical Hodgkin lymphoma. Each CDR3 is given with its conserved first and last residue. The order of the fields is J gene, V gene, clone size, CDR3 length, D gene, CDR3 DNA, CDR3 protein. A D gene is named only where the DNA matches it firmly. Size tells how often a clone was seen (once, few, many) or the class of an expanded clone, and some rows leave it out.

>TRBJ2-6|TRBV6-1|-|17|TRBD1
TGTGCCAGCAGTGAGGGACAGGGGGCGGCGGGGGCCAACGTCCTGACTTTC
CASSEGQGAAGANVLTF
>TRBJ2-3|TRBV6-1|-|16|TRBD2
TGTGCCAGCAGTGCGACTAGCGGGGGTTCCACAGATACGCAGTATTTT
CASSATSGGSTDTQYF
>TRBJ1-6|TRBV6-1|-|13|-
TGTGCCACCACGTTAGGGTATAATTCACCCCTCCACTTT
CATTLGYNSPLHF
>TRBJ1-6|TRBV6-5|-|14|-
TGTGCCAGCAGTTACGGTTTGGGAGCTTCACCCCTCCACTTT
CASSYGLGASPLHF
>TRBJ1-5|TRBV7-2|-|15|-
TGTGCCAGCAGCATCCGGGGGGGCGGCAATCAGCCCCAGCATTTT
CASSIRGGGNQPQHF
>TRBJ2-1|TRBV27|-|15|-
TGTGCCAGCAGTCCCGCGGGGTTTTCTTTGAATGAGCAGTTCTTC
CASSPAGFSLNEQFF
>TRBJ1-6|TRBV16|few|12|-
TGTGCCAGCAACTTGGGGAGTCCACCCCTCCACTTT
CASNLGSPPLHF
>TRBJ2-7|TRBV29-1|-|13|TRBD1
TGCAGCGTCTCTGGACAGGGTGGGAACGAGCAGTACTTC
CSVSGQGGNEQYF
>TRBJ1-2|TRBV28|-|13|-
TGTGCCAGCAGTCAGACAGAGTTCTATGGCTACACCTTC
CASSQTEFYGYTF
>TRBJ2-7|TRBV7-9|-|16|-
TGTGCCATAACGCCTGCCCCGAAGAGAGTTTCCTACGAGCAGTACTTC
CAITPAPKRVSYEQYF
>TRBJ2-1|TRBV4-1|-|13|TRBD2
TGCGCCAGCAGCCAAGAAGGCGGGAGTGAGCAGTTCTTC
CASSQEGGSEQFF
>TRBJ1-2|TRBV5-5|-|14|TRBD1
TGTGCCAGCAGCTTTGGGACAGGGGCTTATGGCTACACCTTC
CASSFGTGAYGYTF
>TRBJ2-5|TRBV9|-|11|-
TGTGCCAGCAGCACGGGAGAGACCCAGTACTTC
CASSTGETQYF
>TRBJ1-1|TRBV27|-|14|-
TGTGCCAGCAGCAATCGGGTGGGGGGAACTGAAGCTTTCTTT
CASSNRVGGTEAFF
>TRBJ2-1|TRBV6-1|-|14|-
TGTGCCAGCATGACAGCCGGCTCCTACAATGAGCAGTTCTTC
CASMTAGSYNEQFF
>TRBJ2-7|TRBV7-9|-|14|-
TGTGCCAGCACCGAAAGCGGCCCCTCCTACGAGCAGTACTTC
CASTESGPSYEQYF
>TRBJ2-2|TRBV10-1|-|14|-
TGCGCCAGCAGGCCCCAGGGATTCGACGGGGAGCTGTTTTTT
CASRPQGFDGELFF